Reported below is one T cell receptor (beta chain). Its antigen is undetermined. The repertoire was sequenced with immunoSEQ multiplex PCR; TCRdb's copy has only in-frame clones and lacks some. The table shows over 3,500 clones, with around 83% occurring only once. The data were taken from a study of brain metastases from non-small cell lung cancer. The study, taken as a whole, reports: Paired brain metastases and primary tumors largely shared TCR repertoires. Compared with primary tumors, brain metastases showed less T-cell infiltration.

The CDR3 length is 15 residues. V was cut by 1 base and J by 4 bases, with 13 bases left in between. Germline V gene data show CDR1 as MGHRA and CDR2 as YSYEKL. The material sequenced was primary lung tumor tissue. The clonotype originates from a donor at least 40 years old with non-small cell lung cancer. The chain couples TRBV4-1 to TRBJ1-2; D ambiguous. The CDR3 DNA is TGCGCCAGCAGCCAAGGGGGTAGGGTGACCTATGGCTACACCTTC. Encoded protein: CASSQGGRVTYGYTF.